These T cell receptor beta chains were read from a single sample in a study of HIV-infected patients and healthy controls. Each CDR3 protein gets one entry after TCRdb re-called the 5' RACE reads with MiXCR. Among some 20,000 distinct CDR3 sequences listed, under 9.5% were seen once. Here the sequenced sample was blood, taken during antiretroviral therapy. The receptors shown here come from an adult with HIV infection. Both conserved end residues are part of each CDR3. A D gene is named only where the DNA matches it firmly. Clone size, where shown, is once, few, many, or a class for clones that have expanded.

D | size | J | V | DNA | CDR3
NA | many | TRBJ2-1 | TRBV20-1 | TGCAGTGCTAGAGTACGCGATTACAATGAGCAGTTCTTC | CSARVRDYNEQFF
NA | many | TRBJ1-1 | TRBV27 | TGTGCCACCGGAGACAGGAACACTGAAGCTTTCTTT | CATGDRNTEAFF
NA | many | TRBJ1-1 | TRBV7-8 | TGTGCCAGCACTACAGGGCTGAACACTGAAGCTTTCTTT | CASTTGLNTEAFF
NA | many | TRBJ2-7 | TRBV7-2 | TGTGCCAGCAGCTTAAGGGACAAATACGAGCAGTACTTC | CASSLRDKYEQYF
NA | NA | TRBJ1-1 | TRBV5-6 | TGTGCCAGCAGCCTTAGTCGGCGGACTGAAGCTTTCTTT | CASSLSRRTEAFF
NA | many | TRBJ2-1 | TRBV12-3/TRBV12-4 | TGTGCCAGCAGTTTAAGCAGTGACTACAATGAGCAGTTCTTC | CASSLSSDYNEQFF
NA | many | TRBJ2-2 | TRBV29-1 | TGCAGCGTTGAACCCCTAGAGGGGGGAAGGTCCGGGGAGCTGTTTTTT | CSVEPLEGGRSGELFF
NA | NA | TRBJ2-3 | TRBV4-1 | TGCGCCAGCAGCCAAGAAGCAGGGTCCACAGATACGCAGTATTTT | CASSQEAGSTDTQYF
NA | many | TRBJ2-3 | TRBV6-1 | TGTGCCAGCAGTGAATTTGGGTTGGCAGATACGCAGTATTTT | CASSEFGLADTQYF
NA | many | TRBJ1-1 | TRBV27 | TGTGCCAGCAGTAAGGGAGGCACTGAAGCTTTCTTT | CASSKGGTEAFF
NA | many | TRBJ1-5 | TRBV20-1 | TGCAGTGCTAGAGATTTAGGGGAAAATCAGCCCCAGCATTTT | CSARDLGENQPQHF
NA | NA | TRBJ1-4 | TRBV7-2 | TGTGCCAGCAGCTTAGCGGGGGAGACTAATGAAAAACTGTTTTTT | CASSLAGETNEKLFF
NA | many | TRBJ2-3 | TRBV28 | TGTGCCAGCAGAGCAGGCACAGATACGCAGTATTTT | CASRAGTDTQYF
NA | many | TRBJ1-5 | TRBV19 | TGTGCCAGTAGTACCTCAGGGAAGGGGTGGGGTAGCAATCAGCCCCAGCATTTT | CASSTSGKGWGSNQPQHF
NA | NA | TRBJ2-7 | TRBV9 | TGTGCCAGCAGCGTCAGTGCGCGGGGGCAAGACGAGCAGTACTTC | CASSVSARGQDEQYF
NA | many | TRBJ2-3 | TRBV3-1 | TGTGCCAGCAGCCAAGTACTAGGGGCCGCAGATACGCAGTATTTT | CASSQVLGAADTQYF
TRBD2 | NA | TRBJ2-1 | TRBV7-8 | TGTGCCAGCAGCCAGACTAGCGGATTCTCCTACAATGAGCAGTTCTTC | CASSQTSGFSYNEQFF
TRBD2 | NA | TRBJ2-1 | TRBV29-1 | TGCAGCGTTGAACCGCGGGAGGGTTACAATGAGCAGTTCTTC | CSVEPREGYNEQFF
TRBD2 | NA | TRBJ2-7 | TRBV20-1 | TGCAGTGCGGGGGGGATTCGGTTGGGGCAGGACTTC | CSAGGIRLGQDF
NA | many | TRBJ2-5 | TRBV20-1 | TGCAGTGCTACTCACCCATGGAGAGATAGCGAGACCCAGTACTTC | CSATHPWRDSETQYF
TRBD2 | many | TRBJ2-5 | TRBV3-1 | TGTGCCAGCACCAGAATGGGCGGGAGTCGGGAGACCCAGTACTTC | CASTRMGGSRETQYF
TRBD2 | many | TRBJ2-1 | TRBV20-1 | TGCAGTGCTTGGACTAGCGGGAGGAGAAATGAGCAGTTCTTC | CSAWTSGRRNEQFF
NA | medium-sized | TRBJ2-7 | TRBV20-1 | TGCAGTGCTAGAGGCTCGGCGGGGTACGAGCAGTACTTC | CSARGSAGYEQYF
NA | many | TRBJ2-4 | TRBV7-2 | TGTGCCAGCAGCTTAGAACAGAAAAACATTCAGTACTTC | CASSLEQKNIQYF
TRBD1 | NA | TRBJ2-7 | TRBV6-2/TRBV6-3 | TGTGCCAGCAGTTACCCTTGGACAGGGGGCAACGACGAGCAGTACTTC | CASSYPWTGGNDEQYF
NA | many | TRBJ1-2 | TRBV20-1 | TGCAGTGCTAGAGAGGGCTATGGCTACACCTTC | CSAREGYGYTF
TRBD1 | NA | TRBJ2-7 | TRBV5-1 | TGCGCCAGCAGCTTGATGACAGGGGGCTTCCACGAGCAGTACTTC | CASSLMTGGFHEQYF
NA | many | TRBJ2-7 | TRBV27 | TGTGCCAGCAGTTCCCCAGCGGCCAGCGGCTACGAGCAGTACTTC | CASSSPAASGYEQYF
NA | NA | TRBJ1-5 | TRBV2 | TGTGCCAGCACCAGGGGTGAGGGCAATCAGCCCCAGCATTTT | CASTRGEGNQPQHF
TRBD2 | many | TRBJ2-3 | TRBV20-1 | TGCAGTGCTAGAGATGGGGTAGCGGGAGACTCAGATACGCAGTATTTT | CSARDGVAGDSDTQYF
TRBD1 | many | TRBJ1-1 | TRBV20-1 | TGCAGTGCTTCTCAGGGGGACACTGAAGCTTTCTTT | CSASQGDTEAFF
NA | NA | TRBJ1-5 | TRBV6-5 | TGTGCCCGACCTTACCGCCGAAACAGGGCCAGCAATCAGCCCCAGCATTTT | CARPYRRNRASNQPQHF
NA | NA | TRBJ1-3 | TRBV7-9 | TGTGCCAGCAGCTTAATGACGGGGTCCTCTGGAAACACCATATATTTT | CASSLMTGSSGNTIYF
TRBD1 | many | TRBJ2-7 | TRBV20-1 | TGCAGTGCTCACGACAGGGGGAACTCCTACGAGCAGTACTTC | CSAHDRGNSYEQYF
NA | medium-sized | TRBJ2-3 | TRBV30 | TGTGCCTGGGGCGGCTACAGGGAGATGGATACGCAGTATTTT | CAWGGYREMDTQYF
TRBD1 | many | TRBJ1-2 | TRBV10-2 | TGCGCCAGCAGTGATCCGGGACAGGGACAATGGAACTATGGCTACACCTTC | CASSDPGQGQWNYGYTF
NA | NA | TRBJ2-3 | TRBV24-1 | TGTGCCACCACCGGGGGCGCCGCAGATACGCAGTATTTT | CATTGGAADTQYF